The rows below give T cell receptor beta chains drawn from one sample of a study of blood T cells in healthy people across ages. TCRdb redid the calling of the 5' RACE reads with MiXCR, one entry per CDR3 protein. The top ten clones hold more than 8.5% of a sample with some 760,000 distinct CDR3 sequences, roughly 25% of them seen once. These data also formed part of another study, on T cells of mothers and their children.

Sequenced: blood. These receptors all stem from a boy between 10 and 17 years old in good health. CDR3s include the opening cysteine and the closing phenylalanine or tryptophan. A D gene is named only where the DNA matches it firmly. Only part of the rows carry a size: once, few, many, or a class if the clone is expanded.

j_gene	d_gene	v_gene	len	abundance	CDR3nt	CDR3aa
TRBJ2-5	TRBD1	TRBV7-2	17	few	TGTGCCAGCAGCTTAGTAGCCGGGACAGGGAATAGAGAGACCCAGTACTTC	CASSLVAGTGNRETQYF
TRBJ2-2	.	TRBV7-9	13	few	TGTGCCAGCAGCTTATGGGCCGACGGGGAGCTGTTTTTT	CASSLWADGELFF
TRBJ2-7	TRBD1	TRBV11-1	14	few	TGTGCCAGCAGCAGGGACAGGGTGATCAACGAGCAGTACTTC	CASSRDRVINEQYF
TRBJ1-1	.	TRBV7-2	14	few	TGTGCCAGCAGCTTGATCCAGGGGAACACTGAAGCTTTCTTT	CASSLIQGNTEAFF
TRBJ2-3	.	TRBV7-9	15	.	TGTGCCAGCTCCCTGGGTGTCGGGGAAGGGAATACGCAGTATTTT	CASSLGVGEGNTQYF
TRBJ2-1	.	TRBV29-1	12	.	TGCAGCGTTGAAGTCTCGCGGAATGAGCAGTTCTTC	CSVEVSRNEQFF
TRBJ2-3	.	TRBV3-1	15	few	TGTGCCAGCAGCCACAGCGGGCAGAGCACAGATACGCAGTATTTT	CASSHSGQSTDTQYF
TRBJ1-5	.	TRBV6-2/TRBV6-3	14	.	TGTGCCAGCAGTTCGACCCGCGGGGCTGAACCCCAGCATTTT	CASSSTRGAEPQHF
TRBJ2-7	.	TRBV28	15	few	TGTGCCAGCAGCTTTGGAGAGGGGGTTCTGGGGGAGCAGTACTTC	CASSFGEGVLGEQYF
TRBJ2-7	.	TRBV7-9	19	few	TGTGCCAGCAGTGACGTAGTGGGTCTAACGCAGGGGCCCTCCTACGAGCAGTACTTC	CASSDVVGLTQGPSYEQYF
TRBJ1-2	TRBD1	TRBV7-3	13	.	TGTGCCAGCAGCATGGAACAGGGGGTAGGCTACACCTTC	CASSMEQGVGYTF
TRBJ2-7	.	TRBV10-2	13	.	TGCGCCAGCTTGGACAGTACGCTCTACGAGCAGTACTTC	CASLDSTLYEQYF
TRBJ2-1	.	TRBV21-1	19	few	TGTGCCAGCAGCGCCCGTTGGGGGGGGAAGTCTATGGTGTCGCATGAGCAGTTCTTC	CASSARWGGKSMVSHEQFF
TRBJ2-1	.	TRBV2	15	.	TGTGCCAGCAGTGAGTTCACGGGGGCTCACAATGAGCAGTTCTTC	CASSEFTGAHNEQFF
TRBJ1-6	.	TRBV7-2	12	.	TGTGCCACCAACACGTGGGGTTCACCCCTCCACTTT	CATNTWGSPLHF
TRBJ2-5	.	TRBV4-1	12	.	TGCGCCACTTCCGGACAGCAAGAGACCCAGTACTTC	CATSGQQETQYF
TRBJ2-3	.	TRBV18	15	few	TGTGCCAGCTCCTCCCCGGCGGACAACACAGATACGCAGTATTTT	CASSSPADNTDTQYF
TRBJ2-5	TRBD2	TRBV2	15	.	TGTGCCAGCAGTGAAGAGGGACTAGTATCGAAGACCCAGTACTTC	CASSEEGLVSKTQYF
TRBJ2-3	.	TRBV4-3	15	few	TGCGCCAGCAGCCAAGATAAAACAGGGACAGATACGCAGTATTTT	CASSQDKTGTDTQYF
TRBJ2-6	.	TRBV6-2/TRBV6-3	16	few	TGTGCCAGCAGCCTTGACACCTACTCTGGGGCCAACGTCCTGACTTTC	CASSLDTYSGANVLTF
TRBJ2-7	.	TRBV10-3	13	.	TGTGCCATCTCCAAGGGGCGCTCCTACGAGCAGTACTTC	CAISKGRSYEQYF
TRBJ2-1	TRBD2	TRBV20-1	15	.	TGCAGTGCCCCCCACGGCCTAGCGGGGGTCAATGAGCAGTTCTTC	CSAPHGLAGVNEQFF
TRBJ2-3	.	TRBV10-1	14	few	TGCGCCAGCAGTGAGTCACGGACCACAGATACGCAGTATTTT	CASSESRTTDTQYF
TRBJ2-5	TRBD1	TRBV10-2	15	.	TGCGCCAGCAGTTCCTACGGGACAGCCCAAGAGACCCAGTACTTC	CASSSYGTAQETQYF
TRBJ2-3	.	TRBV20-1	14	.	TGCAGTGCCTCCCTTGGCGGGGGCACAGATACGCAGTATTTT	CSASLGGGTDTQYF
TRBJ2-1	.	TRBV20-1	15	few	TGCAGTGCTAGGTTGCTCGGGAGCCTAAACAATGAGCAGTTCTTC	CSARLLGSLNNEQFF
TRBJ2-1	TRBD2	TRBV5-1	15	.	TGCGCCAGCAGCGGTCCGGGACTAGCTAGGGGCTGGCAGTTCTTC	CASSGPGLARGWQFF
TRBJ2-7	.	TRBV28	15	many	TGTGCCAGCGAAAGGGCAGCGGACAACTCCTACGAGCAGTACTTC	CASERAADNSYEQYF
TRBJ1-2	.	TRBV12-3/TRBV12-4	16	few	TGTGCCAGCAGTTTAGATTTCGCAGGGTCCAACTATGGCTACACCTTC	CASSLDFAGSNYGYTF
TRBJ2-6	.	TRBV15	18	.	TGTGCCACCAGTCGGGGGAGAGGTCCCTACTCTGGGGCCAACGTCCTGACTTTC	CATSRGRGPYSGANVLTF
TRBJ2-1	.	TRBV20-1	13	few	TGCAGTGCTCAGGGGGGTGTTGACAATGAGCAGTTCTTC	CSAQGGVDNEQFF
TRBJ1-4	.	TRBV20-1	16	.	TGCAGTGCTAGAGGCACATTGAACGGATTTAATGAAAAACTGTTTTTT	CSARGTLNGFNEKLFF
TRBJ2-2	.	TRBV2	14	.	TGTGCCAGCAGTGAGTGGACACTCACCGGGGAGCTGTTTTTT	CASSEWTLTGELFF
TRBJ2-7	.	TRBV12-3/TRBV12-4	15	.	TGTGCCAGCAGAGATAGCGAAACAACCTCCTACGAGCAGTACTTC	CASRDSETTSYEQYF
TRBJ2-5	.	TRBV18	15	.	TGTGCCAGCTCACTATTAGGACACCAACAAGAGACCCAGTACTTC	CASSLLGHQQETQYF
TRBJ2-7	TRBD2	TRBV6-1	13	few	TGTGCCAGCAGATTGACTAGCGGCTACGAGCAGTACTTC	CASRLTSGYEQYF
TRBJ2-3	.	TRBV20-1	15	once	TGCAGTGCTGAAGGGAGCGCCTTTAGCACAGATACGCAGTATTTT	CSAEGSAFSTDTQYF
TRBJ1-4	.	TRBV18	14	.	TGTGCCAGCTCACCTACGTGGCACCGTGAAAAACTGTTTTTT	CASSPTWHREKLFF
TRBJ2-7	.	TRBV5-1	13	few	TGCGCCAGCCGCGTAAGTCTCTCCTACGAGCAGTACTTC	CASRVSLSYEQYF
TRBJ1-1	.	TRBV25-1	13	.	TGTGCCAGCAGTACAATGGGGTTAACTGAAGCTTTCTTT	CASSTMGLTEAFF
TRBJ1-1	TRBD1	TRBV15	14	.	TGTGCCACCAGCAGCTCGGACAGGGCCCCTGAAGCTTTCTTT	CATSSSDRAPEAFF
TRBJ2-7	.	TRBV7-9	14	.	TGTGCCAGCAGCTCGGTAATGACCTATGGCGAGCAGTACTTC	CASSSVMTYGEQYF
TRBJ2-1	TRBD1	TRBV28	11	.	TGTGCCACGAAGACAGGGTATGAGCAGTTCTTC	CATKTGYEQFF
TRBJ2-5	.	TRBV5-1	13	.	TGCGCCAGCAGCACTACAGGGACGCGGGAGCAGTACTTC	CASSTTGTREQYF
TRBJ2-5	TRBD2	TRBV28	19	.	TGTGCCAGCAGTCAGCTAGCGGGAGTCCTTATACGCCGCCAAGAGACCCAGTACTTC	CASSQLAGVLIRRQETQYF